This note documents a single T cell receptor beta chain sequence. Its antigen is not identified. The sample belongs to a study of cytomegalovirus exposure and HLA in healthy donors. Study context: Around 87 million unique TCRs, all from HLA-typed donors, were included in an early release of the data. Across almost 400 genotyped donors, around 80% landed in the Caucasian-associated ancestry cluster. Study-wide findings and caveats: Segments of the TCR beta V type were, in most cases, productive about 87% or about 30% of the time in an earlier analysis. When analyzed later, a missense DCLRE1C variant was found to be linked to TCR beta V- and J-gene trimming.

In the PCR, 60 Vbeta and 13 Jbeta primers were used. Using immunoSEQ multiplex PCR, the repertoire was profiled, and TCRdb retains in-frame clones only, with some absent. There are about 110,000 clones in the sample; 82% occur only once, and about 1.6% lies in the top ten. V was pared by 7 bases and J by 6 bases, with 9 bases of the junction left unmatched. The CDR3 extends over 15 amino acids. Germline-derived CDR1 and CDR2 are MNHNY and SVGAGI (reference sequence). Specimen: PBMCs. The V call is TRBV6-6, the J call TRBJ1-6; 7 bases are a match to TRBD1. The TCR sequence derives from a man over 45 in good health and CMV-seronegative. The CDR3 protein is CASTPVAGGNSPLHF. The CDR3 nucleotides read TGTGCCAGCACCCCGGTGGCAGGGGGTAATTCACCCCTCCACTTT.